The 4 T cell receptor beta chains reported below all come from one sample, sequenced in a study of blood T cell repertoires in COVID-19. Data came from immunoSEQ multiplex PCR; TCRdb stores just in-frame clones and leaves some out. Of about 140,000 clones in the sample, roughly 80% were seen once. The specimen sequenced was peripheral blood. The receptors stem from a woman over 75 with acute or convalescent COVID-19.

This clone was detected a few times. The J gene is TRBJ2-1, the V gene TRBV24-1; 7 bases fit TRBD1. In germline, CDR1 is KGHDR, CDR2 SFDVKD. Trimming cost V 6 bases and J 9 bases; bases outside gene matches: 10. This CDR3 is 14 amino acids long. The CDR3 here is CATSPQGQLSEQFF. The CDR3 bases are TGTGCCACCAGTCCACAGGGGCAACTGAGTGAGCAGTTCTTC.

The chain uses TRBV7-9 and TRBJ1-6; TRBD1 agrees at 7 bases. The CDR3 loop spans 17 amino acids. Trimming at V came to 2 bases and at J to 1 base, leaving 5 bases not matched to a gene. CDR1 and CDR2 (germline): SEHNR, FQNEAQ (reference sequence). As DNA, the CDR3 is TGTGCCAGCAGCTTAACCGGGACAGCGTCCTATAATTCACCCCTCCACTTT. Encoded protein: CASSLTGTASYNSPLHF.

The chain joins TRBV7-9 to TRBJ2-7; no reliable D call. The germline CDR1 and CDR2 sequences are SEHNR and FQNEAQ (reference sequence). The CDR3 loop spans 13 amino acids. V lost 1 base to trimming and J lost 3 bases, with 7 bases between them. This CDR3 reads CASSLDSLYEQYF. Here the CDR3 DNA reads TGTGCCAGCAGCTTAGACAGTCTCTACGAGCAGTACTTC.

The V gene is TRBV19, the J gene TRBJ2-3; 10 bases are shared with TRBD2. The CDR3 spans 16 residues. V lost 5 bases and J lost 2; bases outside the gene matches: 7. Germline lookup yields CDR1 LNHDA and CDR2 SQIVND (reference sequence). CDR3 loop: CASSVTGTSDTDTQYF. As DNA, the CDR3 is TGTGCCAGTAGTGTAACCGGGACTAGCGACACAGATACGCAGTATTTT.